This T cell receptor (beta chain) was recorded in a study of CD8 T cells in ankylosing spondylitis. Study results and caveats: Ankylosing spondylitis blood seemed to carry a telltale TCR beta motif made of about 8 highly homologous variants. Before this, some motif variants had been reported in reactive arthritis synovial fluid and blood.

With V trimmed by 4 bases and J by 4 bases, 5 bases remained unmatched. The CDR3 covers 15 residues. CDR1 is MNHNS, CDR2 SASEGT, per germline. A quantitative 5'-RACE method, one with molecular barcodes, was used to make TCR beta libraries. TCRdb fed the 5' RACE reads into MiXCR, producing one record per CDR3 protein. The profile shows roughly 400,000 distinct CDR3 sequences, more than 20% of them singletons. About this clonotype: Its matching antigen is unknown.

The clonotype originates from a male donor with ankylosing spondylitis. The gene calls are TRBV6-1 and TRBJ2-2; TRBD2 agrees at 8 bases. The source material was blood, either unsorted or a sorted T cell fraction (not recorded which). The CDR3 spells CASSGERERTGELFF. For the CDR3, the DNA is TGTGCCAGCAGTGGCGAGCGGGAGCGCACCGGGGAGCTGTTTTTT.